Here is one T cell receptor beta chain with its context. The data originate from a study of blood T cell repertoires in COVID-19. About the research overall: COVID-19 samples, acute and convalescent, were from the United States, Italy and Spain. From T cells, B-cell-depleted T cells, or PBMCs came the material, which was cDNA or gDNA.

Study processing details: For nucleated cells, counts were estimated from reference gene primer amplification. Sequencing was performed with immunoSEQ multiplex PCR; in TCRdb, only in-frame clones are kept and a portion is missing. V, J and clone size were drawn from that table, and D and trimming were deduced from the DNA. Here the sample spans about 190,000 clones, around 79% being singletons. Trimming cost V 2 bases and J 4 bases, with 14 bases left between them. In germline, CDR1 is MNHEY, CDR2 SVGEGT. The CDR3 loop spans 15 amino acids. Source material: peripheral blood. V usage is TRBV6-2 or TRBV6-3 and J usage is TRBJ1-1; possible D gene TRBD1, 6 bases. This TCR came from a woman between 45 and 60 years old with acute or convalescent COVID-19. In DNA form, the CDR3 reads TGTGCCAGCAGTTACGGGTGGGGGCCGGGCACTGAAGCTTTCTTT. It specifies CASSYGWGPGTEAFF.